These T cell receptor beta chains were read from a single sample in a study of CXCR3-negative and CXCR3-positive naive CD8 T cells. TCRdb derives one entry per CDR3 protein from the 5' RACE reads, leaving out DNA. This table lists 70,000 to 95,000 distinct CDR3 sequences. Sequencing was carried out using naive CXCR3- CD8+ T cells from blood. These receptors came from a human donor in good health. Some clones in this sample may be carry-over from other donors' samples. Each CDR3 is given with its conserved first and last residue. Rows give clone size only sometimes, using once, few, many, or a class for an expanded clone.

clone_size	v_call	j_call	cdr3_aa
NA	TRBV6-2/TRBV6-3	TRBJ2-7	CASYSGRSGYEQYF
NA	TRBV7-6	TRBJ2-2	CASTTGKFGELFF
NA	TRBV29-1	TRBJ2-3	CSVYGGGVADTQYF
NA	TRBV29-1	TRBJ2-3	CSVEGSGWTISTDTQYF
NA	TRBV12-3/TRBV12-4	TRBJ2-1	CASSFPAGGENEQFF
NA	TRBV11-2	TRBJ2-3	CASSRLAGGPTDTQYF
NA	TRBV7-9	TRBJ2-3	CASSPSTGATDTQYF
NA	TRBV4-1	TRBJ1-1	CASSQNRVGDTEAFF
NA	TRBV20-1	TRBJ2-3	CRPVTSGLADTQYF
NA	TRBV4-1	TRBJ1-1	CASSQGTDMNTEAFF
NA	TRBV7-8	TRBJ2-5	CASSLGDKGQYF
medium-sized	TRBV7-3	TRBJ2-4	CASSTPRTLAKNIQYF
NA	TRBV29-1	TRBJ1-1	CSATLTGEAFF
NA	TRBV29-1	TRBJ2-3	CSVAVAGPTDTQYF